This T cell receptor beta chain was profiled in a study of blood T cell repertoires in COVID-19. Study-level information: T cells, B-cell-depleted T cells, or PBMCs provided the cDNA or gDNA that served as material.

Assay used: immunoSEQ multiplex PCR; TCRdb lists only in-frame clones, some missing. The profile covers just under 30,000 clones, with nearly 80% appearing a single time and 35% to 55% taken by the ten largest. Trimming shortened V by 8 bases and J by 0 bases, and 17 bases separated the two germline ends. This CDR3 contains 16 residues. CDR1 and CDR2 from the germline V gene are GTSNPN and SVGIG (reference sequence). The sequence derives from an older woman with acute or convalescent COVID-19. The specimen sequenced was peripheral blood. The chain links TRBV30 to TRBJ2-6; unclear D gene. CDR3 loop: CALVAGSASGANVLTF. The CDR3 DNA reads TGTGCCCTGGTGGCAGGTTCCGCCTCTGGGGCCAACGTCCTGACTTTC.